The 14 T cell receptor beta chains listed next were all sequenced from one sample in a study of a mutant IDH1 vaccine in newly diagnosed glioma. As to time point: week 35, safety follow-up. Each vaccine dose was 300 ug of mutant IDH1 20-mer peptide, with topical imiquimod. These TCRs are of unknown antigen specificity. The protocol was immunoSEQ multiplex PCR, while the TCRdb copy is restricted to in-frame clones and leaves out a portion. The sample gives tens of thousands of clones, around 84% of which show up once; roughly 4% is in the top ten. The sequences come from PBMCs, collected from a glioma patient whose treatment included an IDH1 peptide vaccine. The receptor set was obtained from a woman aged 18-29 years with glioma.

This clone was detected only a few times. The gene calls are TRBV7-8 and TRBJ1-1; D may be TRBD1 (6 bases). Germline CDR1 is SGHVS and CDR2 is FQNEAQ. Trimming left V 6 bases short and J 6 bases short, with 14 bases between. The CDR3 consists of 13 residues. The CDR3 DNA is TGTGCCAGCAGTTCACTAACAGGGTCTGAAGCTTTCTTT. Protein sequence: CASSSLTGSEAFF.

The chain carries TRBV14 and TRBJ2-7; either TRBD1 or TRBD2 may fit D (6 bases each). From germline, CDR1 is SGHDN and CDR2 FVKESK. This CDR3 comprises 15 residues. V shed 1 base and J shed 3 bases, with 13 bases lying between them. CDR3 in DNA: TGTGCCAGCAGCCAAGGTCGGGGGCGCAGCTACGAGCAGTACTTC. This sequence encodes CASSQGRGRSYEQYF.

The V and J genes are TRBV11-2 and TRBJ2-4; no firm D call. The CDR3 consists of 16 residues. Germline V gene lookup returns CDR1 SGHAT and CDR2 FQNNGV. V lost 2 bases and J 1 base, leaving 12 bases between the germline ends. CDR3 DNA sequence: TGTGCCAGCAGCTTATTCAGGAGAACGGCCAAAAACATTCAGTACTTC. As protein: CASSLFRRTAKNIQYF.

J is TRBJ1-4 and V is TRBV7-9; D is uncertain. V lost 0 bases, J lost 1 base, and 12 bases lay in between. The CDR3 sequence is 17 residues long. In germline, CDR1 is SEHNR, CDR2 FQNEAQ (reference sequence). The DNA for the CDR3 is TGTGCCAGCAGCTTAGCCCACCCGGTGGGAACTAATGAAAAACTGTTTTTT. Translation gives CASSLAHPVGTNEKLFF.

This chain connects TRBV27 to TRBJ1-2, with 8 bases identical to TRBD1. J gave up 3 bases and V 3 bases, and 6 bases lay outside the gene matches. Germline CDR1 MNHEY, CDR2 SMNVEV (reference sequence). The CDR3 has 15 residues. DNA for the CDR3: TGTGCCAGCAGTTTTCTGGACAGGGTAGACTATGGCTACACCTTC. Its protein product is CASSFLDRVDYGYTF.

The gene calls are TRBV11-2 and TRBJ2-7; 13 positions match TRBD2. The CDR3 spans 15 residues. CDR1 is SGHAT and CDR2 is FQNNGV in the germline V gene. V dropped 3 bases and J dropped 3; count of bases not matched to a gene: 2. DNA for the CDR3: TGTGCCAGCAGCTTCGGGACTAGCGGGATCTACGAGCAGTACTTC. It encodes CASSFGTSGIYEQYF.

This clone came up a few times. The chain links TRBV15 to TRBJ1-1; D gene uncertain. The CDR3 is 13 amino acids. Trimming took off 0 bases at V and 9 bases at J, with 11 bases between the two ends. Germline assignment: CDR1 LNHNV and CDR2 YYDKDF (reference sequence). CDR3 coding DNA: TGTGCCACCAGCAGAGACCCGGACGGGAAAGCTTTCTTT. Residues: CATSRDPDGKAFF.

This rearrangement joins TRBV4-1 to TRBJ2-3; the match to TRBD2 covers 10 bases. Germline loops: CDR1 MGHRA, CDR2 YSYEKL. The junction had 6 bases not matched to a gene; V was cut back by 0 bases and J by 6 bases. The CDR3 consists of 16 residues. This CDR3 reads CASSQEELAGADTQYF. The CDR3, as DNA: TGCGCCAGCAGCCAAGAGGAGCTAGCGGGAGCCGATACGCAGTATTTT.

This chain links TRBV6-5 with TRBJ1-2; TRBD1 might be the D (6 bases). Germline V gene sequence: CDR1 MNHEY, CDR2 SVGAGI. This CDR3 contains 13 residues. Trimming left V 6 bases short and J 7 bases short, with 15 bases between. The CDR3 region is CASSEQGRAGYTF. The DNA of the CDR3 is TGTGCCAGCAGCGAACAGGGAAGGGCTGGCTACACCTTC.

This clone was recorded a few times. The CDR3 sequence is CASTFSYEQYF. In DNA form, the CDR3 reads TGTGCCAGCACCTTCTCCTACGAGCAGTACTTC. The V gene is TRBV25-1, the J gene TRBJ2-7, with D hard to call. CDR1 MGHDK and CDR2 SYGVNS come from the germline V gene. V lost 7 bases and J 0 bases, leaving 4 bases between the germline ends. The CDR3 consists of 11 residues.

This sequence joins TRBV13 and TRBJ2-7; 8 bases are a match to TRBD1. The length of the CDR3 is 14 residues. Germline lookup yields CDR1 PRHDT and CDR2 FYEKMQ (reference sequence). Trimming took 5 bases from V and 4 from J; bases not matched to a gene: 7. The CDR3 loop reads CASSARGQAYEQYF. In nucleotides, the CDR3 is TGTGCCAGCAGCGCCCGGGGACAGGCGTACGAGCAGTACTTC.

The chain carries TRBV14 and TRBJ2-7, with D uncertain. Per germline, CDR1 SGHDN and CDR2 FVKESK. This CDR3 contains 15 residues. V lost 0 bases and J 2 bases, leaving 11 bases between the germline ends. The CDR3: CASSQDPSGTYEQYF. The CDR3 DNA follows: TGTGCCAGCAGCCAAGATCCTTCCGGAACCTACGAGCAGTACTTC.

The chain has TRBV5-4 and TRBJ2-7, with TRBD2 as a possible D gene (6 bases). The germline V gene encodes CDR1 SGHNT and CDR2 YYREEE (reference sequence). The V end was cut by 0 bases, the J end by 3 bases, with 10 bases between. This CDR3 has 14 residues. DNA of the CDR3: TGTGCCAGCAGCTTGGGGGGGGAACGCTACGAGCAGTACTTC. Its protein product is CASSLGGERYEQYF.

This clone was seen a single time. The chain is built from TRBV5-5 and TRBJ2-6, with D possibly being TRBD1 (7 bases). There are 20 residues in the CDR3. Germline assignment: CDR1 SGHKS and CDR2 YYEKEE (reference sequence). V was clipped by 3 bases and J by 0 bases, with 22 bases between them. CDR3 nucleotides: TGTGCCAGCAGCTGGAGGGGGCCGGACTTCCGATACTCTGGGGCCAACGTCCTGACTTTC. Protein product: CASSWRGPDFRYSGANVLTF.